This T cell receptor (beta chain) was sequenced during a study of cytomegalovirus exposure and HLA in healthy donors. PCR primers comprised 60 Vbeta and 13 Jbeta primers. Profiling relied on immunoSEQ multiplex PCR, and the TCRdb table lists in-frame clones only, not all of them. This sample has 200,000 or so clones, with approximately 84% found just once. This clone was seen just once. The V and J ends lost 4 bases and 6 bases respectively, with 12 bases between them. The CDR3 consists of 14 residues. Germline CDR1 and CDR2: MGHRA and YSYEKL. The clonotype was recovered from a woman aged 30 to 39 in good health and CMV-seropositive. The sequenced sample was PBMCs. The V gene is TRBV4-1, the J gene TRBJ1-4; a possible D gene is TRBD1 (5 bases). As DNA, the CDR3 is TGCGCCAGCAGCCCAGGGTCCTACTATGAAAAACTGTTTTTT. Translation: CASSPGSYYEKLFF.